The clone carrying this T cell receptor beta chain showed up just a few times. This record comes from a study of control samples from healthy donors and cancer patients. Profiling relied on immunoSEQ multiplex PCR, and the TCRdb table lists in-frame clones only, not all of them. The sample lists over 75,000 clones; around 85% were seen once. The CDR3 loop spans 14 amino acids. Unmatched junction bases numbered 8, after V lost 4 bases and J lost 6 bases. Germline V lookup: CDR1 SGHRS, CDR2 YFSETQ. Sequences were obtained from blood. The TCR sequence derives from a man aged 30 to 45 in good health. The V call is TRBV5-1, the J call TRBJ1-2; 8 nucleotides match TRBD1. CDR3 amino acids: CASSEPGGANGYTF. In DNA, the CDR3 is TGCGCCAGCAGCGAACCAGGGGGCGCGAATGGCTACACCTTC.